This T cell receptor beta chain is drawn from a study of T cells in Graves' hyperthyroidism and ophthalmopathy. Study background: Peripheral blood was collected at initial diagnosis, before any treatment. Notes on the study in general: The blood repertoire included most of the expanded thyroid clonotypes above 0.001. By a 13 V-J model, ophthalmopathy was set apart from stable hyperthyroidism.

What was amplified from RNA transcripts were TCR beta CDR3 regions. When the TCR CDR3 underwent first-round RT-PCR, the HTBI primer set was used. TCRdb reprocessed the multiplex PCR reads via MiXCR and lists one record per CDR3 protein. The table has 500,000 to 650,000 distinct CDR3 sequences, 17% seen once. With duration under 3 months, ophthalmopathy was active: Clinical Activity Score at least 3, NOSPECS at least 4. There are many counts of this clonotype. Its antigen remains unidentified. Sequenced material: blood. This clonotype was sampled from a young woman with Graves' ophthalmopathy.

The CDR3 nucleotides are TGCAGTGCTAGTACTTCAGGAGGGGAGACCCAGTACTTC. Translating it yields CSASTSGGETQYF. The chain joins TRBV20-1 to TRBJ2-5, with D tentatively TRBD2 (6 bases). V gave up 3 bases and J gave up 5 bases, with 13 bases separating them. This CDR3 spans 13 amino acids. Looked up from germline, CDR1 is DFQATT and CDR2 is SNEGSKA (reference sequence).